The clone carrying this T cell receptor beta chain was observed a few times. What it binds is unknown. The CDR3 totals 17 residues. The germline gives CDR1 MNHEY, CDR2 SVGAGI. The V gene lost 0 bases and the J gene lost 2 bases, with 16 bases spanning the gap. The data originate from a study of blood T cells in healthy people across ages. Whole-study results and caveats: Researchers report that TCR beta diversity correlated strongly with naive T cell percentage. Estimated diversity across one million T cells was deemed an underestimate.

The authors ran a second PCR of about 7 to 11 cycles using a sample-barcoded 5' primer and a J-beta primer mix. TCRdb re-called the 5' RACE reads with MiXCR, one entry per CDR3 protein. The sample has some 1.5 million distinct CDR3 sequences; roughly 30% are singletons. This TCR was sampled from a woman aged 25 to 39 in good health. The chain links TRBV6-5 to TRBJ2-5; D possibly uses TRBD1 or TRBD2 (7 bases each). Material for sequencing was blood. CDR3 sequence reads: CASSYSMSGGEQETQYF. The CDR3 coding sequence is TGTGCCAGCAGTTACTCGATGTCAGGGGGGGAGCAAGAGACCCAGTACTTC.